The next 5 T cell receptor beta chains were all read from a single sample in a study of shared clonotypes between healthy human individuals. Using immunoSEQ multiplex PCR, the repertoire was profiled, and TCRdb retains in-frame clones only, with some absent. Of about 690,000 clones detected, less than 95% appear once; the ten largest clones hold approximately 35%. Sequencing used memory CD8+ T cells from PBMCs. Subset noted: CD45RO+ cells pooled with CCR7-negative TemRA cells. These receptors all stem from a young man in good health. Some clones in this sample may be carry-over from other donors' samples.

This chain joins TRBV11-2 and TRBJ2-1, with 8 nucleotides matching TRBD2. Per the germline V gene, CDR1 is SGHAT and CDR2 is FQNNGV. The length of the CDR3 is 15 residues. V dropped 7 bases and J dropped 9; count of bases not matched to a gene: 14. Here the CDR3 DNA reads TGTGCCAGCACCCCAGTGCGGGGGGCAGGGAGTGAGCAGTTCTTC. As protein: CASTPVRGAGSEQFF. Full variable domain (remainder filled in from reference TRBV11-2 and TRBJ2-1): EAGVAQSPRYKIIEKRQSVAFWCNPISGHATLYWYQQILGQGPKLLIQFQNNGVVDDSQLPKDRFSAERLKGVDSTLKIQPAKLEDSAVYLCASTPVRGAGSEQFFGPGTRLTVL.

The rearrangement joins TRBV29-1 to TRBJ1-1; the D gene is possibly TRBD1 (6 bases). The CDR3 contains 12 residues. V was trimmed by 6 bases and J by 7 bases, leaving 15 bases between them. Germline-derived CDR1 and CDR2 are SQVTM and ANQGSEA. In DNA, the CDR3 is TGCAGCGTACAGGGACCAAAAAATGAAGCTTTCTTT. As protein: CSVQGPKNEAFF.

This sequence joins TRBV16 and TRBJ2-7; unclear D gene. Between the trimmed V and J ends, which lost 2 bases and 5 bases, there was a span of 4 bases. Germline assignment: CDR1 KGHSY and CDR2 FQNENV. CDR3 size: 11 residues. The CDR3 region has the DNA TGTGCCAGCAGCCAAGGGAACGAGCAGTACTTC. Residues: CASSQGNEQYF. The full variable domain, its missing parts supplied by reference TRBV16 and TRBJ2-7, is GEEVAQTPKHLVRGEGQKAKLYCAPIKGHSYVFWYQQVLKNEFKFLISFQNENVFDETGMPKERFSAKCLPNSPCSLEIQATKLEDSAVYFCASSQGNEQYFGPGTRLTVT.

The chain combines TRBV29-1 with TRBJ1-3; maybe TRBD1 (6 bases). Trimming removed 6 bases at V and 0 bases at J, with 18 bases between. Germline CDR1 and CDR2: SQVTM and ANQGSEA. The CDR3 contains 16 residues. CDR3 amino acids: CSVLKWTASSGNTIYF. The CDR3 DNA is TGCAGCGTCCTTAAATGGACAGCGAGCTCTGGAAACACCATATATTTT.

The chain combines TRBV27 with TRBJ1-5; a weak D match, TRBD1 (6 bases). Trimming took 4 bases from V and 1 from J, leaving 14 bases between them. The CDR3 runs 16 residues. Germline loops: CDR1 MNHEY, CDR2 SMNVEV (reference sequence). Here the CDR3 reads CASSSLQGTSNQPQHF. For the CDR3, the DNA is TGTGCCAGCAGTTCACTTCAGGGGACAAGCAATCAGCCCCAGCATTTT.